One and the same sample provided the 18 T cell receptor beta chains below, sequenced in a study of T cell responses to AZD1222 COVID-19 vaccine. Repertoires were generated with immunoSEQ multiplex PCR, while TCRdb's copy carries only in-frame clones and drops some. The table lists roughly 120,000 clones, approximately 88% of them singletons. Sample: peripheral blood, taken on day 0 of AZD1222 vaccination. The receptors here all came from an adult in good health.

The chain has TRBV5-1 and TRBJ2-1, with 7 nucleotides matching TRBD2. The CDR3 is made up of 15 amino acids. With 6 bases clipped from V and 2 bases from J, the junction kept 8 bases outside the gene matches. Germline V gene data show CDR1 as SGHRS and CDR2 as YFSETQ. Here the CDR3 reads CASNLAAGTYNEQFF. For the CDR3, the DNA is TGCGCCAGCAACCTAGCGGCTGGAACCTACAATGAGCAGTTCTTC.

The chain links TRBV6-5 to TRBJ1-4, with D perhaps matching TRBD1 (6 bases). V was trimmed by 4 bases and J by 8 bases, leaving 14 bases between them. The germline CDR1 and CDR2 sequences are MNHEY and SVGAGI. CDR3 size: 14 residues. The CDR3 loop reads CASSWTVTREKLFF. Written as DNA, the CDR3 is TGTGCCAGCAGTTGGACAGTGACAAGGGAAAAACTGTTTTTT.

The chain links TRBV6-5 to TRBJ2-7, with 8 positions matching TRBD1. This CDR3 spans 15 amino acids. V gave up 2 bases and J gave up 3 bases; unmatched junction bases: 6. Per germline, CDR1 MNHEY and CDR2 SVGAGI. This CDR3 is CASSYQPGQVYEQYF. DNA for the CDR3: TGTGCCAGCAGTTACCAACCGGGACAGGTCTACGAGCAGTACTTC.

The chain is built from TRBV10-3 and TRBJ1-1; unclear D gene. Per germline, CDR1 ENHRY and CDR2 SYGVKD. V gave up 6 bases and J gave up 2 bases, with 16 bases separating them. CDR3 length equals 15 residues. DNA of the CDR3: TGTGCCATCAGCCCCGCCAGAACTTTTAACACTGAAGCTTTCTTT. Translation gives CAISPARTFNTEAFF.

J is TRBJ1-3 and V is TRBV19; 9 positions agree with TRBD1. There are 15 residues in the CDR3. V trimming: 5 bases; J trimming: 6 bases; junction bases outside the gene matches: 8. Germline loops: CDR1 LNHDA, CDR2 SQIVND (reference sequence). In nucleotides, the CDR3 is TGTGCCAGTAGTCCCCGGACAGGGGTGGCAAACACCATATATTTT. It specifies CASSPRTGVANTIYF.

This chain joins TRBV18 and TRBJ1-1; D remains ambiguous. The V and J ends lost 8 bases and 5 bases respectively, with 15 bases between them. This CDR3 spans 13 amino acids. CDR1 KGHSH and CDR2 LQKENI come from the germline V gene. The CDR3 spells CASHMAETTEAFF. The DNA of the CDR3 is TGTGCCAGCCACATGGCGGAAACAACTGAAGCTTTCTTT.

The V call is TRBV4-1, the J call TRBJ1-4; weak D call: TRBD1 (5 bases). The CDR3 extends over 18 amino acids. With 1 base removed from V and 7 bases from J, the gap between germline ends came to 22 bases. Per germline, CDR1 MGHRA and CDR2 YSYEKL. The CDR3 DNA reads as TGCGCCAGCAGCCAAGGGGATAAAAAAGGGGCGGGAACTGAAAAACTGTTTTTT. Translating gives CASSQGDKKGAGTEKLFF.

The gene calls are TRBV12-3 or TRBV12-4 and TRBJ2-2, with D hard to call. The CDR3 has 13 amino acids. V lost 4 bases and J lost 4, with 7 bases in between. The CDR3 here is CASSSQTTGELFF. The CDR3, as DNA: TGTGCCAGCAGTTCCCAAACCACCGGGGAGCTGTTTTTT.

The chain has TRBV7-2 and TRBJ1-6, with D possibly being TRBD1 (6 bases). Trimming shortened V by 8 bases and J by 10 bases, and 21 bases separated the two germline ends. The CDR3 has 15 residues. Germline assignment: CDR1 SGHTA and CDR2 FQGNSA. The CDR3 protein is CASLQGSAVGSPLHF. CDR3 bases: TGTGCCAGCCTACAGGGAAGCGCGGTCGGCTCACCCCTCCACTTT. Full variable domain (outside the CDR3, taken from reference TRBV7-2 and TRBJ1-6): GAGVSQSPSNKVTEKGKDVELRCDPISGHTALYWYRQSLGQGLEFLIYFQGNSAPDKSGLPSDRFSAERTGGSVSTLTIQRTQQEDSAVYLCASLQGSAVGSPLHFGNGTRLTVT.

The chain combines TRBV11-3 with TRBJ1-6; no clear D. There are 18 residues in the CDR3. V was pared by 0 bases and J by 4 bases, with 16 bases between. Germline V gene data show CDR1 as SGHNT and CDR2 as YENEEA. CDR3 region: CASSLDIEEIVYNSPLHF. For the CDR3, the DNA is TGTGCCAGCAGCTTAGATATAGAGGAGATCGTATATAATTCACCCCTCCACTTT.

The J gene is TRBJ2-5, the V gene TRBV11-1; D uncertain. V was cut by 5 bases and J by 4 bases, with 17 bases left in between. There are 15 residues in the CDR3. Germline V CDR1 and CDR2: SGHAT, FQDESV (reference sequence). CDR3 coding DNA: TGTGCCAGCAGCCCTCCTAAAGTGGGCGGAGAGACCCAGTACTTC. Translating gives CASSPPKVGGETQYF.

This sequence joins TRBV4-3 and TRBJ1-2; D not resolved. CDR1 is LGHNA and CDR2 is YSLEER in the germline V gene. Trimming took 1 base from V and 6 from J, leaving 12 bases between them. The CDR3 sequence is 14 residues long. CDR3 region: CASSQVGWRDGYTF. CDR3 DNA sequence: TGCGCCAGCAGCCAAGTGGGTTGGAGGGATGGCTACACCTTC.

The chain employs TRBV18 and TRBJ1-1, with TRBD1 matching 8 bases. The CDR3 has 16 residues. Per the germline V gene, CDR1 is KGHSH and CDR2 is LQKENI. Losses at the gene ends were 6 bases for V and 0 bases for J; bases not matched to a gene: 9. The chain's CDR3 is CASSLLPTGVNTEAFF. CDR3 bases: TGTGCCAGCTCCCTACTCCCGACAGGGGTGAACACTGAAGCTTTCTTT.

This CDR3 is CASSVRENTEAFF. The CDR3 nucleotides are TGTGCCAGCAGTGTTCGGGAGAACACTGAAGCTTTCTTT. The gene calls are TRBV2 and TRBJ1-1; D gene unclear. This CDR3 is built from 13 residues. The germline V and J ends were trimmed by 4 bases and 1 base, with 7 bases remaining between them. Germline V CDR1 and CDR2: SNHLY, FYNNEI.

The chain employs TRBV5-5 and TRBJ2-7; the match to TRBD1 covers 9 bases. The CDR3 has 15 residues. Germline-derived CDR1 and CDR2 are SGHKS and YYEKEE (reference sequence). V shed 5 bases, J shed 0 bases, and the junction held 6 bases outside the gene matches. Written as DNA, the CDR3 is TGTGCCAGCAGGGCCGGGACAGGGAGCTCCTACGAGCAGTACTTC. Protein sequence: CASRAGTGSSYEQYF.

The sample holds one count of this clone. The chain has TRBV9 and TRBJ1-1; D is undetermined. The CDR3 covers 13 residues. The germline V gene has CDR1 SGDLS and CDR2 YYNGEE. The V and J ends lost 0 bases and 7 bases respectively, with 10 bases between them. CDR3 DNA: TGTGCCAGCAGCGTAGAAGTAGGGTATGAAGCTTTCTTT. It is translated as CASSVEVGYEAFF.

The count of this clone is one. V is TRBV11-2 and J is TRBJ2-2; TRBD1 is a possible D gene (5 bases). CDR3 length: 12 amino acids. The germline V gene has CDR1 SGHAT and CDR2 FQNNGV. Trimming stripped 4 bases from V and 7 bases from J, with 7 bases between. The CDR3 nucleotides read TGTGCCAGCAGCTCGCAGGGCGGGGAGCTGTTTTTT. Translation gives CASSSQGGELFF.

The V call is TRBV13, the J call TRBJ2-2; possibly TRBD2 for D (6 bases). CDR1 and CDR2 from the germline V gene are PRHDT and FYEKMQ (reference sequence). The CDR3 length is 14 residues. Deletions cut 5 bases from V and 5 bases from J, with 12 bases between. The CDR3 region is CASSLGGSTGELFF. The CDR3, as DNA: TGTGCCAGCAGCCTCGGGGGAAGTACCGGGGAGCTGTTTTTT.